These T cell receptor beta chains were read from a single sample in a study of Ad26.COV2.S vaccination and SARS-CoV-2 variants. Clones were sequenced by immunoSEQ multiplex PCR, and TCRdb holds only the in-frame ones, with some missing. The sample includes hundreds of thousands of clones, roughly 89% seen only once; the top ten take just over 2.5%. Sequenced here: peripheral blood, sampled in a trial of Ad26.COV2.S vaccine versus placebo. The receptors come from a person between 18 and 59 years old who received the Ad26.COV2.S COVID-19 vaccine or a placebo. The CDR3 runs from the conserved cysteine through the conserved F or W. Expanded clones get a size class; other rows say once, few or many, or leave the size out.

clone_size v_call cdr3_aa
. TRBV12-5 CASGLRDRDMNTEAFF
. TRBV9 CASSDDGEQYF
. TRBV12-3/TRBV12-4 CASSFGRATEAFF
. TRBV15 CATSGGRANEKLFF
. TRBV7-2 CASSFNPQSPTYAEYF
. TRBV5-5 CASSLAPAWANEQFF
once TRBV4-3 CASSPGLGMNTEAFF
few TRBV6-5 CASRPGQFNQPQHF
. TRBV5-1 CASSQTAMNTEAFF
. TRBV21-1 CASSISGNEQFF
. TRBV5-1 CASSSRVDEKLFF
. TRBV5-1 CASSYGVGVDTDTQYF
. TRBV11-3 CASSLDRGTQETQYF
. TRBV7-6 CASSFIGYGYTF
. TRBV19 CASSRPAGTENEQFF
once TRBV12-3/TRBV12-4 CASSLTRVEQFF
. TRBV2 CASRNPASGQNSPLHF
few TRBV15 CATSRGDSSYYEQYF
. TRBV27 CASGRSRDVPYGYTF
few TRBV5-1 CASSLSDIPNSPLHF
. TRBV10-2 CASRQMQGIDYEQYF
once TRBV13 CASSPPGGPRKLFF
. TRBV4-3 CASSQRGSGNTIYF
. TRBV9 CASSVHRATGELFF
. TRBV9 CASSVTPRDYNEQFF
. TRBV10-3 CATEGGDDTEAFF
. TRBV18 CASSPGWGSNQPQHF
. TRBV5-1 CASSTGQGSGQETQYF
once TRBV5-1 CASSPTVQSHYEQYF
. TRBV9 CASSARGEKLFF
. TRBV19 CASSQGPLAGGNSPLHF
once TRBV24-1 CATQTSGASSYNEQFF
. TRBV2 CASSRVGATNEKLFF
once TRBV7-6 CASSRAGLVQNTGELFF
once TRBV4-3 CASSQLLGAGNEQFF
. TRBV7-3 CASSIGQGSDTQYF
once TRBV28 CASSLPGQGARKPGNTIYF
. TRBV18 CASSLDVSSGANVLTF
. TRBV10-3 CAISESRGGNTGELFF
. TRBV10-3 CAISDQRGFSTSEAFF
. TRBV5-4 CASSSLAGYNEQFF
. TRBV6-1 CASSENDALGKNIQYF
. TRBV5-1 CASSLHRTGGSGNTIYF
. TRBV13 CASSLWVSTDTQYF
. TRBV18 CASSPAQTYEQYF
. TRBV15 CATRKTEEGLWGNTIYF